These 8 T cell receptor beta chains share one sample of origin, sequenced in a study of cytomegalovirus exposure and HLA in healthy donors. PCR employed 60 Vbeta and 13 Jbeta primers. Sequenced by immunoSEQ multiplex PCR; TCRdb stores in-frame clones only, minus some. The table shows some 110,000 clones, with around 75% occurring only once. The material sequenced was PBMCs. These receptors originate from a man between 35 and 55 years old in good health and CMV-seronegative.

The J gene is TRBJ2-7, the V gene TRBV27; 8 positions agree with TRBD1. Germline CDR1 MNHEY, CDR2 SMNVEV (reference sequence). The CDR3 has 15 residues. V shed 5 bases and J 3 bases; nucleotides not matched to a gene: 9. This chain's CDR3 is CASSKSTGVFYEQYF. CDR3 in DNA: TGTGCCAGCAGTAAGTCGACAGGGGTGTTCTACGAGCAGTACTTC.

On this clone: A read error may account for a junction end that differs from germline. This rearrangement joins TRBV7-8 to TRBJ2-7, with TRBD2 matching over 11 bases. Germline CDR1 is SGHVS and CDR2 is FQNEAQ. This CDR3 is 14 amino acids long. The CDR3 spells CASSLAGGLYEQYF. The CDR3 DNA reads as TGTGCCAGCAGCCTAGCGGGAGGTCTCTACGAGCAGTACTTC.

The chain carries TRBV18 and TRBJ2-7; possible D gene TRBD1, 5 bases. Deletions cut 6 bases from V and 3 bases from J, with 21 bases between. Germline-derived CDR1 and CDR2 are KGHSH and LQKENI. This CDR3 contains 16 residues. DNA of the CDR3: TGTGCCAGCTCCTCCCTACCCTGGTGGGGCGTCTACGAGCAGTACTTC. It codes for CASSSLPWWGVYEQYF.

The rearrangement links TRBV27 to TRBJ2-7; TRBD2 might be the D (5 bases). Germline CDR1 and CDR2: MNHEY and SMNVEV (reference sequence). The CDR3 contains 16 residues. Trimming stripped 5 bases from V and 0 bases from J, with 17 bases between. CDR3 coding DNA: TGTGCCAGCAGTCCCCTAGCAGGTTTAAGCTCCTACGAGCAGTACTTC. Translating gives CASSPLAGLSSYEQYF.

This clone was detected only a few times. The chain recombines TRBV2 with TRBJ2-3; 7 nucleotides align to TRBD1. V trimming: 7 bases; J trimming: 0 bases; junction bases outside the gene matches: 10. Germline CDR1 and CDR2: SNHLY and FYNNEI. The CDR3 contains 16 residues. CDR3 sequence: CASTQTGRPSTDTQYF. CDR3 in DNA: TGTGCCAGCACTCAGACAGGGCGACCGAGCACAGATACGCAGTATTTT.

This clone was counted only a few times. The chain uses TRBV4-1 and TRBJ2-7; D gene ambiguous. The V gene lost 1 base and the J gene lost 2 bases, with 15 bases spanning the gap. The CDR3 runs 16 residues. Germline CDR1 MGHRA, CDR2 YSYEKL. In nucleotides, the CDR3 is TGCGCCAGCAGCCAAGTAGTCCAGGAACTTACCTACGAGCAGTACTTC. This gives the protein CASSQVVQELTYEQYF.

The chain is built from TRBV7-9 and TRBJ2-2; TRBD2 agrees at 15 bases. CDR1 and CDR2 from the germline V gene are SEHNR and FQNEAQ (reference sequence). V shed 1 base and J 7 bases; nucleotides not matched to a gene: 4. This CDR3 comprises 17 residues. The CDR3 reads CASSLGGLAGGIGELFF. Here the CDR3 DNA reads TGTGCCAGCAGCTTAGGCGGACTAGCGGGAGGGATCGGGGAGCTGTTTTTT.

The V call is TRBV5-1, the J call TRBJ1-2; TRBD1 agrees at 12 bases. Germline lookup yields CDR1 SGHRS and CDR2 YFSETQ. Trimming cost V 4 bases and J 4 bases; bases outside gene matches: 5. This CDR3 spans 15 amino acids. For the CDR3, the DNA is TGCGCCAGCAGCCAGGGACAGGGGGCTGTCTATGGCTACACCTTC. It translates to CASSQGQGAVYGYTF.